This TCR beta chain derives from a study of blood T cell repertoires in COVID-19. The V segment lost 0 bases and the J segment 4 bases; nucleotides outside the gene matches: 11. Germline lookup yields CDR1 SGDLS and CDR2 YYNGEE. The CDR3 length is 17 residues. Some clones are missing from TCRdb's copy, which holds only in-frame ones; the method was immunoSEQ multiplex PCR. The sample consists of approximately 330,000 clones, about nine tenths of them appearing once. The V and J genes are TRBV9 and TRBJ2-3; 7 nucleotides match TRBD2. The sequence derives from a man aged 25-45 years with COVID-19, enrolled during active disease. The sample taken for sequencing was peripheral blood. CDR3 sequence (DNA): TGTGCCAGCAGCGTAGCAGGGCGGGAGTTGTCTCCAGATACGCAGTATTTT. Translating it yields CASSVAGRELSPDTQYF.